Listed below are T cell receptor beta chains from one sample, sequenced in a study of blood T cell repertoires in COVID-19. Some clones are missing from TCRdb's copy, which holds only in-frame ones; the method was immunoSEQ multiplex PCR. Among roughly 99,000 clones listed, around 83% were seen once. The sequencing sample was made of peripheral blood. The receptors stem from a man between 65 and 80 years old with acute or convalescent COVID-19. Both conserved end residues are part of each CDR3. Each record gives: CDR3 length, D gene, J gene, clone size, V gene, CDR3 protein, CDR3 DNA. D genes are given only for firm matches. Expanded clones are given a class, and other clones once, few, many or no size at all.

length: 14; D: .; J: TRBJ1-5; size: .; V: TRBV2; CDR3: CASSRTGGVQPQHF; DNA: TGTGCCAGCAGTCGAACGGGGGGGGTTCAGCCCCAGCATTTT
length: 14; D: TRBD2; J: TRBJ2-5; size: .; V: TRBV11-1; CDR3: CASSLIAGKETQYF; DNA: TGTGCCAGCAGCTTGATAGCGGGAAAAGAGACCCAGTACTTC
length: 13; D: .; J: TRBJ2-1; size: .; V: TRBV24-1; CDR3: CATSGGGAGEQFF; DNA: TGTGCCACCAGTGGAGGGGGGGCGGGTGAGCAGTTCTTC
length: 13; D: .; J: TRBJ2-3; size: .; V: TRBV6-4; CDR3: CASSDSVTDTQYF; DNA: TGTGCCAGCAGTGACTCCGTCACAGATACGCAGTATTTT
length: 9; D: .; J: TRBJ1-2; size: few; V: TRBV29-1; CDR3: CSVNNGYTF; DNA: TGCAGCGTTAACAATGGCTACACCTTC
length: 16; D: .; J: TRBJ2-3; size: .; V: TRBV6-5; CDR3: CASSYSSIRGTDTQYF; DNA: TGTGCCAGCAGTTACTCGAGTATTCGCGGGACAGATACGCAGTATTTT
length: 13; D: TRBD1; J: TRBJ2-5; size: .; V: TRBV7-2; CDR3: CASSVRGLETQYF; DNA: TGTGCCAGCAGCGTCAGGGGGCTCGAGACCCAGTACTTC
length: 15; D: TRBD1; J: TRBJ1-1; size: once; V: TRBV3-1/TRBV3-2; CDR3: CASSRRTGAITEAFF; DNA: TGTGCCAGCAGCCGGCGGACAGGGGCTATCACTGAAGCTTTCTTT
length: 15; D: TRBD1; J: TRBJ1-5; size: .; V: TRBV19; CDR3: CASKGTGAEGGPQHF; DNA: TGTGCCAGTAAGGGGACAGGGGCCGAAGGAGGGCCCCAGCATTTT
length: 14; D: TRBD1; J: TRBJ1-1; size: .; V: TRBV4-2; CDR3: CASSQRQGNTEAFF; DNA: TGTGCCAGCAGCCAAAGACAGGGTAACACTGAAGCTTTCTTT
length: 14; D: .; J: TRBJ1-6; size: .; V: TRBV5-7; CDR3: CASSLGQANSPLHF; DNA: TGTGCCAGCAGCTTGGGGCAGGCAAATTCACCCCTCCACTTT
length: 12; D: .; J: TRBJ2-5; size: .; V: TRBV3-1/TRBV3-2; CDR3: CASSQAPSAQYF; DNA: TGTGCCAGCAGCCAAGCCCCTAGCGCCCAGTACTTC
length: 14; D: .; J: TRBJ1-5; size: .; V: TRBV24-1; CDR3: CATSDRQSNQPQHF; DNA: TGTGCCACCAGTGATCGACAGAGCAATCAGCCCCAGCATTTT
length: 16; D: TRBD1; J: TRBJ2-4; size: .; V: TRBV5-4; CDR3: CASSSWDRGDMDIQYF; DNA: TGTGCCAGCAGCTCGTGGGACAGGGGGGATATGGACATTCAGTACTTC
length: 12; D: .; J: TRBJ2-2; size: .; V: TRBV12-3/TRBV12-4; CDR3: CASRIQIGELFF; DNA: TGTGCCAGCAGAATCCAGATCGGGGAGCTGTTTTTT
length: 11; D: .; J: TRBJ1-1; size: .; V: TRBV12-3/TRBV12-4; CDR3: CATKIRTEAFF; DNA: TGTGCCACCAAGATCCGGACTGAAGCTTTCTTT
length: 15; D: TRBD1; J: TRBJ1-2; size: few; V: TRBV7-9; CDR3: CASSLEGGAGYGYTF; DNA: TGTGCCAGCAGCTTGGAAGGGGGCGCGGGTTATGGCTACACCTTC
length: 17; D: .; J: TRBJ2-6; size: .; V: TRBV5-1; CDR3: CASSLSGVESGANVLTF; DNA: TGCGCCAGCAGCTTGTCAGGGGTGGAATCTGGGGCCAACGTCCTGACTTTC
length: 15; D: .; J: TRBJ1-6; size: .; V: TRBV4-1; CDR3: CASSQDGRGNSPLHF; DNA: TGCGCCAGCAGCCAAGATGGCAGGGGAAATTCACCCCTCCACTTT
length: 16; D: TRBD1; J: TRBJ1-6; size: .; V: TRBV6-1; CDR3: CASSERWDRDNSPLHF; DNA: TGTGCCAGCAGTGAAAGGTGGGACAGGGATAATTCACCCCTCCACTTT
length: 14; D: .; J: TRBJ1-2; size: .; V: TRBV7-8; CDR3: CASSLGTGGYGYTF; DNA: TGTGCCAGCAGCTTAGGCACGGGCGGGTATGGCTACACCTTC
length: 16; D: TRBD1; J: TRBJ1-6; size: .; V: TRBV18; CDR3: CASSPPLQGATSPLHF; DNA: TGTGCCAGCTCACCACCGTTACAGGGGGCGACGTCACCCCTCCACTTT
length: 14; D: .; J: TRBJ2-4; size: .; V: TRBV2; CDR3: CASSDQGFKNIQYF; DNA: TGTGCCAGCAGTGACCAGGGTTTCAAAAACATTCAGTACTTC
length: 16; D: .; J: TRBJ2-2; size: .; V: TRBV10-3; CDR3: CAISRGLAGDTGELFF; DNA: TGTGCCATCAGCAGAGGACTGGCGGGTGACACCGGGGAGCTGTTTTTT
length: 16; D: .; J: TRBJ1-2; size: .; V: TRBV19; CDR3: CASSSWTAGPNYGYTF; DNA: TGTGCCAGTAGCTCCTGGACAGCCGGTCCTAACTATGGCTACACCTTC
length: 12; D: .; J: TRBJ1-1; size: .; V: TRBV27; CDR3: CASSRQATEAFF; DNA: TGTGCCAGCAGCCGACAGGCGACTGAAGCTTTCTTT
length: 17; D: TRBD2; J: TRBJ2-7; size: large; V: TRBV2; CDR3: CASTQGRGAVRVYEQYF; DNA: TGTGCCAGCACTCAAGGGCGGGGGGCGGTTCGAGTCTACGAGCAGTACTTC
length: 14; D: .; J: TRBJ1-2; size: .; V: TRBV7-8; CDR3: CASSLMGGDYGYTF; DNA: TGTGCCAGCAGCTTAATGGGGGGGGACTATGGCTACACCTTC
length: 15; D: .; J: TRBJ2-2; size: .; V: TRBV18; CDR3: CASSPPGHDTGELFF; DNA: TGTGCCAGCTCACCACCGGGACATGACACCGGGGAGCTGTTTTTT
length: 14; D: TRBD1; J: TRBJ1-2; size: few; V: TRBV6-2/TRBV6-3; CDR3: CASSFGQGMYGYTF; DNA: TGTGCCAGCAGTTTCGGACAGGGGATGTATGGCTACACCTTC
length: 15; D: TRBD1; J: TRBJ1-1; size: .; V: TRBV10-3; CDR3: CAISDSDRGKPEAFF; DNA: TGTGCCATCAGTGACTCGGACAGGGGAAAACCTGAAGCTTTCTTT
length: 12; D: TRBD1; J: TRBJ1-1; size: .; V: TRBV2; CDR3: CASIRTGTEAFF; DNA: TGTGCCAGCATCAGGACAGGCACTGAAGCTTTCTTT
length: 16; D: TRBD1; J: TRBJ2-1; size: .; V: TRBV7-8; CDR3: CASSFLQGAQTNEQFF; DNA: TGTGCCAGCAGCTTCTTACAGGGGGCGCAGACGAATGAGCAGTTCTTC
length: 16; D: TRBD1; J: TRBJ2-2; size: .; V: TRBV6-1; CDR3: CASSESPGTGVGELFF; DNA: TGTGCCAGCAGTGAATCCCCCGGGACAGGGGTCGGGGAGCTGTTTTTT
length: 15; D: TRBD1; J: TRBJ2-1; size: .; V: TRBV6-5; CDR3: CASSKTGDSYNEQFF; DNA: TGTGCCAGCAGTAAAACAGGGGACTCCTACAATGAGCAGTTCTTC
length: 13; D: TRBD1; J: TRBJ2-2; size: few; V: TRBV27; CDR3: CASSSGQAGELFF; DNA: TGTGCCAGCAGTTCCGGACAGGCCGGGGAGCTGTTTTTT
length: 15; D: TRBD1; J: TRBJ1-3; size: .; V: TRBV14; CDR3: CASSPLQGAGNTIYF; DNA: TGTGCCAGCAGCCCCTTGCAGGGGGCTGGAAACACCATATATTTT
length: 15; D: TRBD1; J: TRBJ2-6; size: .; V: TRBV7-2; CDR3: CASSVTGTGANVLTF; DNA: TGTGCCAGCAGCGTGACAGGGACTGGGGCCAACGTCCTGACTTTC
length: 14; D: .; J: TRBJ2-2; size: .; V: TRBV6-5; CDR3: CASTDTSNTGELFF; DNA: TGTGCCAGCACCGACACCTCGAACACCGGGGAGCTGTTTTTT
length: 12; D: .; J: TRBJ1-6; size: many; V: TRBV2; CDR3: CASRGRNSPLHF; DNA: TGTGCCAGCAGGGGGCGGAATTCACCCCTCCACTTT
length: 13; D: .; J: TRBJ2-7; size: .; V: TRBV3-1/TRBV3-2; CDR3: CASSQGSGYEQYF; DNA: TGTGCCAGCAGCCAAGGGTCGGGGTACGAGCAGTACTTC
length: 14; D: .; J: TRBJ2-7; size: .; V: TRBV27; CDR3: CASSPYDSAYEQYF; DNA: TGTGCCAGCAGTCCCTATGACAGCGCCTACGAGCAGTACTTC
length: 14; D: .; J: TRBJ1-4; size: .; V: TRBV7-2; CDR3: CASSLTAANEKLFF; DNA: TGTGCCAGCAGCTTGACAGCCGCCAATGAAAAACTGTTTTTT
length: 16; D: .; J: TRBJ1-2; size: medium-sized; V: TRBV14; CDR3: CASSQDRPTANYGYTF; DNA: TGTGCCAGCAGCCAAGATCGCCCCACAGCTAACTATGGCTACACCTTC
length: 15; D: .; J: TRBJ2-7; size: .; V: TRBV5-1; CDR3: CASSLFGTPSYEQYF; DNA: TGCGCCAGCAGCTTGTTTGGGACACCATCCTACGAGCAGTACTTC
length: 14; D: .; J: TRBJ2-1; size: .; V: TRBV7-6; CDR3: CASSLENLQGEQFF; DNA: TGTGCCAGCAGCCTCGAAAACCTCCAGGGGGAGCAGTTCTTC
length: 15; D: .; J: TRBJ1-5; size: .; V: TRBV27; CDR3: CASGAPGPRVQPQHF; DNA: TGTGCCAGCGGGGCCCCCGGGCCCCGGGTTCAGCCCCAGCATTTT
length: 15; D: TRBD1; J: TRBJ1-4; size: .; V: TRBV19; CDR3: CASSTGQVPNEKLFF; DNA: TGTGCCAGTAGTACCGGACAGGTTCCAAATGAAAAACTGTTTTTT
length: 15; D: TRBD2; J: TRBJ2-2; size: .; V: TRBV7-9; CDR3: CASSTGLGNTGELFF; DNA: TGTGCCAGCAGCACGGGACTAGGGAACACCGGGGAGCTGTTTTTT
length: 15; D: TRBD1; J: TRBJ1-3; size: .; V: TRBV7-8; CDR3: CASSLEQGNGNTIYF; DNA: TGTGCCAGCAGCTTAGAACAGGGGAATGGAAACACCATATATTTT
length: 14; D: TRBD2; J: TRBJ2-7; size: few; V: TRBV10-3; CDR3: CAISRGLGGYEQYF; DNA: TGTGCCATCAGCCGGGGACTAGGAGGCTACGAGCAGTACTTC
length: 14; D: .; J: TRBJ2-7; size: .; V: TRBV5-1; CDR3: CASREGPQSYEQYF; DNA: TGCGCCAGCAGGGAGGGGCCTCAATCCTACGAGCAGTACTTC
length: 14; D: .; J: TRBJ1-1; size: .; V: TRBV6-5; CDR3: CASRPPSGNGEAFF; DNA: TGTGCCAGCAGGCCCCCGAGCGGAAACGGTGAAGCTTTCTTT
length: 13; D: .; J: TRBJ2-1; size: .; V: TRBV7-2; CDR3: CASSLVGDNEQFF; DNA: TGTGCCAGCAGCTTAGTAGGGGACAATGAGCAGTTCTTC
length: 12; D: TRBD2; J: TRBJ2-3; size: .; V: TRBV11-2; CDR3: CASSYTSGTQYF; DNA: TGTGCCAGCAGCTATACTAGCGGTACGCAGTATTTT